The clone carrying this T cell receptor beta chain was detected once. The sample originates from a study of blood T cell repertoires in COVID-19. Study-level background: Samples came from the United States, Italy and Spain, spanning acute and convalescent COVID-19. T cells, B-cell-depleted T cells, or PBMCs supplied cDNA or gDNA.

Germline CDR1 SGHRS, CDR2 YFSETQ. J lost 5 bases, V lost 3 bases, and 8 bases had no gene match. The CDR3 totals 15 residues. Original handling: From reference gene primer amplification, estimates of nucleated cell counts were derived. The data were produced by immunoSEQ multiplex PCR, yet TCRdb's version contains in-frame clones alone and is incomplete. The DNA was the basis for D and trimming; V, J and clone size are from that table. The table includes about 300,000 clones, roughly 83% detected once. Sequenced sample: peripheral blood. The chain recombines TRBV5-1 with TRBJ2-3; 8 bases are shared with TRBD2. The source is a human donor with COVID-19, enrolled during active disease. The donor label of this sample is uncertain. The CDR3 region is CASSSQRESGDTQYF. DNA of the CDR3: TGCGCCAGCAGCTCACAGCGGGAGTCGGGAGATACGCAGTATTTT.